These 27 T cell receptor beta chains were sequenced from one sample in a study of blood T cell repertoires in COVID-19. The table came from immunoSEQ multiplex PCR; TCRdb's copy has only in-frame clones and leaves some out. The table includes approximately 160,000 clones, around 82% detected once. The specimen was PBMCs or T cells enriched from blood (not recorded which). These receptors originate from a woman in her 50s in a cohort exposed to, infected with or recovered from COVID-19 (not recorded which).

The V and J genes are TRBV15 and TRBJ1-3, with 7 bases identical to TRBD1. V lost 3 bases, J lost 4 bases, and 6 bases stayed unmatched. CDR3 length: 15 residues. Germline lookup yields CDR1 LNHNV and CDR2 YYDKDF (reference sequence). The DNA for the CDR3 is TGTGCCACCAGCAGTGTAGGGGGCTTCGGAAACACCATATATTTT. This codes for CATSSVGGFGNTIYF.

Concerning this clone: Other nucleotide sequences in the sample specify the same CDR3. This chain uses TRBV19 with TRBJ1-1; weak D call: TRBD1 (5 bases). This CDR3 is built from 13 residues. The V gene lost 7 bases and the J gene lost 5 bases, with 14 bases spanning the gap. Germline loops: CDR1 LNHDA, CDR2 SQIVND (reference sequence). CDR3 sequence reads: CASISREGTEAFF. The CDR3 coding sequence is TGTGCCAGTATATCCAGGGAGGGAACTGAAGCTTTCTTT. The whole variable domain, filled in from reference TRBV19 and TRBJ1-1, reads DGGITQSPKYLFRKEGQNVTLSCEQNLNHDAMYWYRQDPGQGLRLIYYSQIVNDFQKGDIAEGYSVSREKKESFPLTVTSAQKNPTAFYLCASISREGTEAFFGQGTRLTVV.

The DNA for the CDR3 is TGTGCCAGCAGCCCCGAACGTCCAGGTGGCTACACCTTC. This codes for CASSPERPGGYTF. V usage is TRBV6-5 and J usage is TRBJ1-2; D unclear. The CDR3 length is 13 residues. V lost 6 bases, J lost 7 bases, and 15 bases lay in between. Germline CDR1 MNHEY, CDR2 SVGAGI.

About this clone itself: A much larger clone lies a single base off, so this may be a read error. The chain employs TRBV7-2 and TRBJ2-7; D is ambiguous. There are 11 residues in the CDR3. The germline V and J ends were trimmed by 4 bases and 3 bases, with 4 bases remaining between them. Germline CDR1 is SGHTA and CDR2 is FQGNSA. The CDR3 bases are TGTGCCAGCAGCTCCGTCTACGAGCAGTACTTC. Residues: CASSSVYEQYF. Full variable domain (outside the CDR3, taken from reference TRBV7-2 and TRBJ2-7): GAGVSQSPSNKVTEKGKDVELRCDPISGHTALYWYRQSLGQGLEFLIYFQGNSAPDKSGLPSDRFSAERTGGSVSTLTIQRTQQEDSAVYLCASSSVYEQYFGPGTRLTVT.

This clone appeared a single time. The CDR3 is CASSQVRSEKLFF. The DNA for the CDR3 is TGCGCCAGCAGCCAAGTTCGGTCCGAAAAACTGTTTTTT. The chain is built from TRBV4-1 and TRBJ1-4; D is undetermined. CDR1 and CDR2 from the germline V gene are MGHRA and YSYEKL. CDR3 size: 13 residues. Trimming removed 1 base at V and 8 bases at J, with 8 bases between.

The chain combines TRBV28 with TRBJ1-1; TRBD1 might be the D (5 bases). Per the germline V gene, CDR1 is MDHEN and CDR2 is SYDVKM. V lost 9 bases, J lost 6 bases, and 11 bases lay in between. The CDR3 consists of 11 residues. CDR3 protein: CASRQLPEAFF. CDR3 DNA: TGTGCCAGTCGACAGCTCCCTGAAGCTTTCTTT.

The genes are TRBV28 and TRBJ2-5; possible D gene TRBD2, 6 bases. The ends were cut back, 4 bases at V and 2 bases at J, with 17 bases in the middle. This CDR3 spans 16 amino acids. CDR1 and CDR2 (germline): MDHEN, SYDVKM. The CDR3 spells CASSSRLVPSQETQYF. CDR3 coding DNA: TGTGCCAGCAGTTCCCGACTAGTCCCGTCTCAAGAGACCCAGTACTTC. Drawing the rest from reference TRBV28 and TRBJ2-5, the complete variable domain is DVKVTQSSRYLVKRTGEKVFLECVQDMDHENMFWYRQDPGLGLRLIYFSYDVKMKEKGDIPEGYSVSREKKERFSLILESASTNQTSMYLCASSSRLVPSQETQYFGPGTRLLVL.

The V call is TRBV12-3 or TRBV12-4, the J call TRBJ2-1; 8 nucleotides align to TRBD2. V dropped 6 bases and J dropped 9; count of bases not matched to a gene: 4. The CDR3 covers 12 residues. The DNA of the CDR3 is TGTGCCAGCAGATTGCGGGAGGCTGAGCAGTTCTTC. Translated, it gives CASRLREAEQFF.

The rearrangement uses TRBV9 and TRBJ2-1, with D possibly TRBD2 on 6 matching bases. This CDR3 is built from 13 residues. Trimming cost V 4 bases and J 5 bases, with 10 bases left between them. The germline V gene encodes CDR1 SGDLS and CDR2 YYNGEE. CDR3 in amino acids: CASSFGTDNEQFF. The CDR3 DNA is TGTGCCAGCAGCTTCGGGACTGACAATGAGCAGTTCTTC.

V and J are TRBV13 and TRBJ1-2, with D possibly TRBD1 on 6 matching bases. The CDR3 contains 15 residues. V gave up 0 bases and J gave up 0 bases, with 8 bases separating them. Germline V gene lookup returns CDR1 PRHDT and CDR2 FYEKMQ (reference sequence). The CDR3 sequence: CASSLGGGANYGYTF. CDR3 nucleotide sequence: TGTGCCAGCAGCTTAGGAGGGGGGGCTAACTATGGCTACACCTTC.

The chain carries TRBV15 and TRBJ2-6; 12 bases match TRBD1. CDR3 length equals 18 residues. V shed 4 bases and J 2 bases; nucleotides not matched to a gene: 6. The V gene's germline CDR1 is LNHNV and CDR2 YYDKDF (reference sequence). For the CDR3, the DNA is TGTGCCACCAGCATAGCCGGGACAGGGGGCGCTGGGGCCAACGTCCTGACTTTC. Protein sequence: CATSIAGTGGAGANVLTF.

This CDR3 is CASSFRDRDYQPQHF. The CDR3 DNA reads TGTGCCAGCAGTTTTCGGGACAGGGACTATCAGCCCCAGCATTTT. The chain joins TRBV28 to TRBJ1-5, with 9 nucleotides matching TRBD1. The junction had 5 bases not matched to a gene; V was cut back by 3 bases and J by 5 bases. The germline CDR1 and CDR2 sequences are MDHEN and SYDVKM. The CDR3 runs 15 residues.

The V and J genes are TRBV28 and TRBJ1-4; tentatively, D is TRBD1 (6 bases). The CDR3 runs 14 residues. Germline V gene lookup returns CDR1 MDHEN and CDR2 SYDVKM. Deletions cut 8 bases from V and 6 bases from J, with 16 bases between. This CDR3 reads CASRPGDSDEKLFF. For the CDR3, the DNA is TGTGCCAGCCGACCAGGGGATTCGGATGAAAAACTGTTTTTT.

This rearrangement joins TRBV27 to TRBJ2-7; TRBD1 matches at 7 bases. Trimming removed 2 bases from V and 1 base from J; junction bases left unmatched: 2. Germline CDR1 and CDR2: MNHEY and SMNVEV (reference sequence). The CDR3 is made up of 14 amino acids. The CDR3 protein is CASSLQGVSYEQYF. The CDR3 DNA reads as TGTGCCAGCAGTTTACAGGGGGTATCCTACGAGCAGTACTTC.

This chain uses TRBV9 with TRBJ2-4; the D gene is possibly TRBD2 (6 bases). Germline V gives CDR1 SGDLS, CDR2 YYNGEE. The CDR3 is 20 residues long. Deletions cut 4 bases from V and 0 bases from J, with 26 bases between. The CDR3 coding sequence is TGTGCCAGCAGCCCCGAGGGCGGTAGCGGATACACCTTAGCCAAAAACATTCAGTACTTC. Translation: CASSPEGGSGYTLAKNIQYF.

This clone was seen only a few times. The rearrangement joins TRBV28 to TRBJ1-1, with 7 bases that match TRBD1. The CDR3 totals 15 residues. V gave up 1 base and J gave up 9 bases; unmatched junction bases: 11. Germline CDR1 MDHEN, CDR2 SYDVKM. The CDR3 sequence is CASSLLDRVVTQAFF. In nucleotides, the CDR3 is TGTGCCAGCAGTTTATTAGACAGGGTAGTAACTCAAGCTTTCTTT.

V usage is TRBV5-1 and J usage is TRBJ1-2; 7 positions match TRBD1. V dropped 5 bases and J dropped 2; count of bases not matched to a gene: 9. The germline V gene encodes CDR1 SGHRS and CDR2 YFSETQ. The CDR3 has 15 residues. The CDR3 spells CASRASGTENYGYTF. The CDR3 DNA is TGCGCCAGCAGGGCGTCCGGGACAGAGAACTATGGCTACACCTTC.

The rearrangement uses TRBV5-4 and TRBJ2-3; TRBD1 is a possible D gene (6 bases). The CDR3 runs to 14 residues. V was clipped by 10 bases and J by 3 bases, with 18 bases between them. CDR1 is SGHNT, CDR2 YYREEE, per germline (reference sequence). CDR3 region: CAGYDRDITDTQYF. In DNA form, the CDR3 reads TGTGCCGGATATGACCGGGACATTACAGATACGCAGTATTTT. Full variable domain (outside the CDR3, taken from reference TRBV5-4 and TRBJ2-3): ETGVTQSPTHLIKTRGQQVTLRCSSQSGHNTVSWYQQALGQGPQFIFQYYREEENGRGNFPPRFSGLQFPNYSSELNVNALELDDSALYLCAGYDRDITDTQYFGPGTRLTVL.

The chain joins TRBV2 to TRBJ2-5, with 8 bases matching TRBD2. The V and J ends lost 6 bases and 1 base, in that order; junction bases with no gene match: 7. The CDR3 runs 15 residues. Per germline, CDR1 SNHLY and CDR2 FYNNEI. CDR3 region: CASRPYAGGQETQYF. In nucleotides, the CDR3 is TGTGCCAGCAGACCCTACGCGGGGGGCCAAGAGACCCAGTACTTC.

V gene TRBV9 combines with J gene TRBJ2-7, with TRBD1 matching over 7 bases. In germline, CDR1 is SGDLS, CDR2 YYNGEE. V lost 3 bases, J lost 3 bases, and 9 bases stayed unmatched. CDR3 length: 15 amino acids. The CDR3 sequence is CASSEQTGMGYEQYF. The CDR3 DNA is TGTGCCAGCAGCGAACAGACAGGGATGGGCTACGAGCAGTACTTC.

The rearrangement links TRBV12-3 or TRBV12-4 to TRBJ2-2, with TRBD1 as a possible D gene (6 bases). The CDR3 is 13 residues long. Trimming cost V 6 bases and J 5 bases, with 10 bases left between them. CDR3 sequence: CASSLRGTGELFF. DNA for the CDR3: TGTGCCAGCAGCCTCAGGGGAACCGGGGAGCTGTTTTTT.

The chain has TRBV20-1 and TRBJ2-7, with D tentatively TRBD2 (6 bases). Trimming shortened V by 3 bases and J by 4 bases, and 25 bases separated the two germline ends. The CDR3 extends over 17 amino acids. CDR1 and CDR2 (germline): DFQATT, SNEGSKA (reference sequence). Here the CDR3 reads CSASIVGARDGGYEQYF. CDR3 in DNA: TGCAGTGCTAGTATAGTCGGAGCGCGGGACGGGGGTTACGAGCAGTACTTC.

V and J are TRBV6-1 and TRBJ1-1; TRBD1 matches 8 bases. Germline CDR1 and CDR2: MNHNS and SASEGT. Trimming removed 3 bases from V and 5 bases from J; junction bases left unmatched: 8. There are 15 residues in the CDR3. The CDR3 here is CASSDSRTGRTEAFF. CDR3 in DNA: TGTGCCAGCAGTGATTCAAGGACAGGGAGGACTGAAGCTTTCTTT.

The rearrangement joins TRBV3-1 (or the pseudogene TRBV3-2) to TRBJ2-3; 7 nucleotides align to TRBD2. The CDR3 consists of 14 residues. Trimming cost V 4 bases and J 11 bases; bases outside gene matches: 12. Germline CDR1 and CDR2: LGHDT and YNNKEL (reference sequence). The CDR3 nucleotides are TGTGCCAGCAGCCTTAGGCCAGGACTAGGGGTGCAGTATTTT. This sequence encodes CASSLRPGLGVQYF.

The chain uses TRBV30 and TRBJ2-7, with 7 bases identical to TRBD1. The CDR3 is 15 amino acids. CDR1 and CDR2 (germline): GTSNPN, SVGIG (reference sequence). J gave up 6 bases and V 0 bases, and 11 bases lay outside the gene matches. This CDR3 is CAWSVIRDSPREQYF. CDR3 coding DNA: TGTGCCTGGAGTGTGATCCGGGACAGTCCTCGCGAGCAGTACTTC. Filled out from reference TRBV30 and TRBJ2-7, the complete variable domain reads SQTIHQWPATLVQPVGSPLSLECTVEGTSNPNLYWYRQAAGRGLQLLFYSVGIGQISSEVPQNLSASRPQDRQFILSSKKLLLSDSGFYLCAWSVIRDSPREQYFGPGTRLTVT.

The V and J genes are TRBV4-3 and TRBJ2-7; TRBD2 might be the D (6 bases). With 1 base removed from V and 7 bases from J, the gap between germline ends came to 14 bases. The CDR3 covers 14 residues. Per the germline V gene, CDR1 is LGHNA and CDR2 is YSLEER. The CDR3: CASSQGVPAGEQYF. The CDR3 DNA sequence: TGCGCCAGCAGCCAAGGGGTCCCCGCGGGAGAGCAGTACTTC.

The chain uses TRBV7-9 and TRBJ2-5; 7 bases agree with TRBD2. Germline values: CDR1 SEHNR, CDR2 FQNEAQ (reference sequence). V trimming: 1 base; J trimming: 4 bases; junction bases outside the gene matches: 3. CDR3 size: 14 residues. DNA for the CDR3: TGTGCCAGCAGCTTAGGGGTAGCGGGAGAGACCCAGTACTTC. It encodes CASSLGVAGETQYF. Using reference TRBV7-9 and TRBJ2-5 for the parts outside the CDR3, the full variable domain is DTGVSQNPRHKITKRGQNVTFRCDPISEHNRLYWYRQTLGQGPEFLTYFQNEAQLEKSRLLSDRFSAERPKGSFSTLEIQRTEQGDSAMYLCASSLGVAGETQYFGPGTRLLVL.